What follows are 17 T cell receptor beta chains derived from one specimen sequenced in a study of control samples from healthy donors and cancer patients. Measured with immunoSEQ multiplex PCR; TCRdb has only the in-frame clones, and not every one. The profile shows about 120,000 clones, approximately 91% of them singletons. The sequencing input was blood. The receptors derive from a woman between 18 and 29 years old in good health.

This chain links TRBV9 with TRBJ2-1; D is ambiguous. With 3 bases removed from V and 7 bases from J, the gap between germline ends came to 20 bases. CDR1 and CDR2 from the germline V gene are SGDLS and YYNGEE. This CDR3 region has 16 residues. The CDR3: CASSDRVRQGGNEQFF. The CDR3 bases are TGTGCCAGCAGCGATCGGGTCAGGCAAGGTGGAAATGAGCAGTTCTTC.

The rearrangement links TRBV24-1 to TRBJ2-7; D gene uncertain. Trimming removed 3 bases from V and 3 bases from J, with 8 bases in between. This CDR3 spans 13 amino acids. The germline gives CDR1 KGHDR, CDR2 SFDVKD. The CDR3 DNA reads as TGTGCCACCAGTGATCCTGGCCGCTACGAGCAGTACTTC. Translated, it gives CATSDPGRYEQYF.

As DNA, the CDR3 is TGTGCCAGCAGCTCGGGGGGACAGGGACTCTATGGCTACACCTTC. Its translation: CASSSGGQGLYGYTF. The V and J genes are TRBV5-4 and TRBJ1-2, with TRBD1 matching 9 bases. The CDR3 has 15 residues. V gave up 3 bases and J gave up 4 bases; unmatched junction bases: 7. Germline CDR1 is SGHNT and CDR2 is YYREEE (reference sequence).

The chain uses TRBV28 and TRBJ1-1; tentatively, D is TRBD1 (6 bases). This CDR3 contains 16 residues. Trimming removed 5 bases at V and 1 base at J, with 17 bases between. CDR1 and CDR2 from the germline V gene are MDHEN and SYDVKM. The CDR3 here is CASSRAGAQGNTEAFF. As DNA, the CDR3 is TGTGCCAGCAGTCGAGCAGGGGCCCAGGGGAACACTGAAGCTTTCTTT.

This clone was recorded once. The chain employs TRBV5-1 and TRBJ2-5, with D perhaps TRBD1 or TRBD2 (7 bases each). CDR1 and CDR2 (germline): SGHRS, YFSETQ. The V gene lost 2 bases and the J gene lost 5 bases, with 16 bases spanning the gap. This CDR3 spans 15 amino acids. The CDR3 reads CASSFGQVGGETQYF. CDR3 sequence (DNA): TGCGCCAGCAGCTTTGGACAGGTGGGGGGGGAGACCCAGTACTTC.

This rearrangement joins TRBV4-3 to TRBJ1-4; 7 bases are a match to TRBD1. The CDR3 totals 16 residues. Trimming cost V 5 bases and J 2 bases; bases outside gene matches: 8. Germline V gene lookup returns CDR1 LGHNA and CDR2 YSLEER. The CDR3 here is CASSVGQRGTNEKLFF. Here the CDR3 DNA reads TGCGCCAGCAGCGTGGGACAGAGAGGCACTAATGAAAAACTGTTTTTT.

The chain has TRBV9 and TRBJ2-7; possibly TRBD2 for D (6 bases). The V end was cut by 6 bases, the J end by 4 bases, with 14 bases between. The CDR3 extends over 13 amino acids. Germline assignment: CDR1 SGDLS and CDR2 YYNGEE. CDR3 in DNA: TGTGCCAGCACGCCCGGGAGCGGTTACGAGCAGTACTTC. Residues: CASTPGSGYEQYF.

The genes are TRBV7-9 and TRBJ1-1; 8 bases are shared with TRBD1. CDR3 length equals 11 residues. V dropped 2 bases and J dropped 11; count of bases not matched to a gene: 1. The germline V gene has CDR1 SEHNR and CDR2 FQNEAQ (reference sequence). Here the CDR3 DNA reads TGTGCCAGCAGCTTACAGGGGGCGGCTTTCTTT. Its protein product is CASSLQGAAFF.

The chain recombines TRBV6-6 with TRBJ1-1; no firm D call. This CDR3 comprises 13 residues. Trimming took off 6 bases at V and 0 bases at J, with 8 bases between the two ends. Germline V CDR1 and CDR2: MNHNY, SVGAGI (reference sequence). Here the CDR3 DNA reads TGTGCCAGCAGCCTCGGCATGAACACTGAAGCTTTCTTT. It specifies CASSLGMNTEAFF.

V is TRBV7-9 and J is TRBJ2-2; perhaps TRBD2 as D (5 bases). Trimming removed 7 bases at V and 0 bases at J, with 18 bases between. Looked up from germline, CDR1 is SEHNR and CDR2 is FQNEAQ (reference sequence). The CDR3 extends over 17 amino acids. The CDR3 region has the DNA TGTGCCAGCACCCCAGGAGGTGGTTTCCCGAACACCGGGGAGCTGTTTTTT. Encoded protein: CASTPGGGFPNTGELFF.

V and J are TRBV29-1 and TRBJ2-5; tentative D call: TRBD1 (5 bases). V lost 4 bases and J 5 bases, leaving 11 bases between the germline ends. The V gene's germline CDR1 is SQVTM and CDR2 ANQGSEA. The CDR3 covers 12 residues. The CDR3 here is CSVVKGPETQYF. The CDR3 nucleotides read TGCAGCGTTGTAAAGGGGCCGGAGACCCAGTACTTC.

The V and J genes are TRBV2 and TRBJ1-4; no clear D. CDR1 is SNHLY and CDR2 is FYNNEI in the germline V gene. CDR3 length: 14 amino acids. The V end lost 5 bases, the J end lost 8 bases, and 15 bases lay between the germline ends. The DNA of the CDR3 is TGTGCCAGCAGTACGGACGGTGTTGGGGAAAAACTGTTTTTT. As protein: CASSTDGVGEKLFF. The full variable domain, in which reference TRBV2 and TRBJ1-4 provide the parts outside the CDR3, is EPEVTQTPSHQVTQMGQEVILRCVPISNHLYFYWYRQILGQKVEFLVSFYNNEISEKSEIFDDQFSVERPDGSNFTLKIRSTKLEDSAMYFCASSTDGVGEKLFFGSGTQLSVL.

This clone was counted a single time. The V gene is TRBV28, the J gene TRBJ2-3, with unresolved D. Looked up from germline, CDR1 is MDHEN and CDR2 is SYDVKM. The V end was cut by 5 bases, the J end by 6 bases, with 9 bases between. CDR3 size: 12 residues. The CDR3 reads CASSPPGDTQYF. The CDR3 coding sequence is TGTGCCAGCAGTCCCCCGGGTGATACGCAGTATTTT.

The chain uses TRBV28 and TRBJ2-7, with D possibly being TRBD1 or TRBD2 (6 bases each). Germline-derived CDR1 and CDR2 are MDHEN and SYDVKM. The CDR3 is 15 residues long. Trimming removed 6 bases at V and 0 bases at J, with 15 bases between. The CDR3 DNA is TGTGCCAGCAGCAAAAGGAGGGGGAACTCCTACGAGCAGTACTTC. Translated, it gives CASSKRRGNSYEQYF.

The chain is built from TRBV11-1 and TRBJ2-5, with D unresolved. The CDR3 runs to 11 residues. CDR1 is SGHAT, CDR2 FQDESV, per germline (reference sequence). V was pared by 2 bases and J by 4 bases, with 2 bases between. The CDR3 nucleotides are TGTGCCAGCAGCTTAAGAGAGACCCAGTACTTC. The encoded protein is CASSLRETQYF.

The chain couples TRBV30 to TRBJ1-2; maybe TRBD1 (5 bases). The CDR3 sequence is 18 residues long. Germline V gives CDR1 GTSNPN, CDR2 SVGIG (reference sequence). The V end was cut by 1 base, the J end by 6 bases, with 27 bases between. The chain's CDR3 is CAWSAQIWTSDLGHGYTF. CDR3 sequence (DNA): TGTGCCTGGAGTGCTCAAATTTGGACATCCGATCTGGGCCATGGCTACACCTTC.

The chain uses TRBV4-1 and TRBJ2-1; the D is unclear. The ends were cut back, 2 bases at V and 0 bases at J, with 5 bases in the middle. The CDR3 runs to 14 residues. Germline CDR1 and CDR2: MGHRA and YSYEKL. The CDR3 spells CASSQQDSYNEQFF. In DNA form, the CDR3 reads TGCGCCAGCAGCCAACAGGACTCCTACAATGAGCAGTTCTTC.